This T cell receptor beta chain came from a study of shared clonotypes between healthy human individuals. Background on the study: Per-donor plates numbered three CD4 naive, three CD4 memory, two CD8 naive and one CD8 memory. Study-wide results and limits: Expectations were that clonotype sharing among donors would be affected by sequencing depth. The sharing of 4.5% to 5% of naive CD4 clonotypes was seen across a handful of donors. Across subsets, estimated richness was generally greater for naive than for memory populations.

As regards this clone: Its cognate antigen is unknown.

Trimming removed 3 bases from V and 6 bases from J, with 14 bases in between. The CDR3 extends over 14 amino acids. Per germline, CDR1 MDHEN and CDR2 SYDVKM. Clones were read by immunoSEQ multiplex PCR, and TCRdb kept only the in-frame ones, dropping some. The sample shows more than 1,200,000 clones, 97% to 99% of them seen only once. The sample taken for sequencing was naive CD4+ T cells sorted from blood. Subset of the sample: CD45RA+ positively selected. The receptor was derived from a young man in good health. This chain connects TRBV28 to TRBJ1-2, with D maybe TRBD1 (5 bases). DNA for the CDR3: TGTGCCAGCAGTTTGTGGGGCAGAGGGGATGGCTACACCTTC. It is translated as CASSLWGRGDGYTF.